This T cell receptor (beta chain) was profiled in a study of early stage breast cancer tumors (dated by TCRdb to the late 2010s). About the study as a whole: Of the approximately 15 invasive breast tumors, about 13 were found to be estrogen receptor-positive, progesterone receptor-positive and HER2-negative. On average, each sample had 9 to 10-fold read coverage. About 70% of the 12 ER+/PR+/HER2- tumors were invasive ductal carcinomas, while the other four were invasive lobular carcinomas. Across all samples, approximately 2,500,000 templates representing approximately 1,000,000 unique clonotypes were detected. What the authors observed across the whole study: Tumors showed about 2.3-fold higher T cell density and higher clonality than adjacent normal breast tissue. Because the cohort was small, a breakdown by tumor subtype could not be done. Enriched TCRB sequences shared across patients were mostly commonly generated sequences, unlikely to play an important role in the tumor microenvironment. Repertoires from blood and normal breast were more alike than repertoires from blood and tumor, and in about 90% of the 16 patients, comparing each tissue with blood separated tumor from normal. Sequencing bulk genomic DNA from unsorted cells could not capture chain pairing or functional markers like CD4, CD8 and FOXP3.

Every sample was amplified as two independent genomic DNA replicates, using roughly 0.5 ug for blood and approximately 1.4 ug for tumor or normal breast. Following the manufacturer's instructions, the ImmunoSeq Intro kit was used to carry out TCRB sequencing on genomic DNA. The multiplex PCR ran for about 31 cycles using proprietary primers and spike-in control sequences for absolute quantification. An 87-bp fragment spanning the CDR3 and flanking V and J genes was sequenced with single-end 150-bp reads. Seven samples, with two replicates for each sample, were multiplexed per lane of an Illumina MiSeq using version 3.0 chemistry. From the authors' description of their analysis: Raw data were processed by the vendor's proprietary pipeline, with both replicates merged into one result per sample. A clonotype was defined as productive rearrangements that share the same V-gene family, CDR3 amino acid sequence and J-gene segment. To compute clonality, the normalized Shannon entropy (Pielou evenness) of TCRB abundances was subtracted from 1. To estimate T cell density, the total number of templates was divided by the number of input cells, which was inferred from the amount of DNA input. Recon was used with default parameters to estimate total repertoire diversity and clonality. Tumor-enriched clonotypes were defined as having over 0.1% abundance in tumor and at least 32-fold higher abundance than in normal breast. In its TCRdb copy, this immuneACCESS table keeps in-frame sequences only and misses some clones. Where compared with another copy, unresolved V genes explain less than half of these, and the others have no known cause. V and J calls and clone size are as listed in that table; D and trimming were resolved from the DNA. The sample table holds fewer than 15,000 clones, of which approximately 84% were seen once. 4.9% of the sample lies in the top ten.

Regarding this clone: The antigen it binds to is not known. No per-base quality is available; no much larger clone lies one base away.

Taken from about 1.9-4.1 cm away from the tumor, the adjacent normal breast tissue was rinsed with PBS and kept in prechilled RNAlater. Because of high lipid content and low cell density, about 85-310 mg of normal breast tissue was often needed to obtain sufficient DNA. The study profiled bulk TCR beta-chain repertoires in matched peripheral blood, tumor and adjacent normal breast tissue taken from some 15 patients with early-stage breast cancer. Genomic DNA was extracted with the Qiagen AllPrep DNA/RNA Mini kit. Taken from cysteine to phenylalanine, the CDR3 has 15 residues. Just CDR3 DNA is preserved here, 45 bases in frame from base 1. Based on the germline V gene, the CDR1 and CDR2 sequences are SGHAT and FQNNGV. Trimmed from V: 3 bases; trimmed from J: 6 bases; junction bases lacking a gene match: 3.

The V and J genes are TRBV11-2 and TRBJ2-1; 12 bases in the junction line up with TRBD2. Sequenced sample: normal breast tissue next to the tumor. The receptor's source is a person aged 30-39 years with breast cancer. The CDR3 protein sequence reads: CASSFGTSGLNEQFF. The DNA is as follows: TGTGCCAGCAGCTTCGGGACTAGCGGGCTCAATGAGCAGTTCTTC.